Listed here are 32 T cell receptor beta chains from one sample, sequenced in a study of Ad26.COV2.S vaccination and SARS-CoV-2 variants. Assay: immunoSEQ multiplex PCR; the TCRdb copy retains only in-frame clones and omits some. There are roughly 350,000 clones in the sample; about 85% occur only once, and around 5.8% lies in the top ten. Treatment noted: some 19 received Ad26.COV2.S at low or high dose, single or two shots; several received placebo; per-sample allocation not given. On day 63 after the first injection, vaccine and placebo recipients gave samples. Sequencing used peripheral blood, obtained in a trial of Ad26.COV2.S vaccine versus placebo. These receptors all come from a person aged 18-65 years who received the Ad26.COV2.S COVID-19 vaccine or a placebo.

To note about this clone: Germline and junction disagree at one end, which may indicate a read error. The rearrangement joins TRBV7-9 to TRBJ2-7; D is possibly TRBD1 (5 bases). The CDR3 consists of 16 residues. The germline gives CDR1 SEHNR, CDR2 FQNEAQ (reference sequence). The CDR3 sequence: CASSLSQGVSSSEQYF. The CDR3 nucleotides are TGTGCCAGCAGCCTTAGTCAAGGGGTGTCTTCCTCCGAGCAGTACTTC.

The gene calls are TRBV28 and TRBJ1-1; possibly TRBD1 for D (5 bases). V was clipped by 6 bases and J by 10 bases, with 18 bases between them. There are 13 residues in the CDR3. Per the germline V gene, CDR1 is MDHEN and CDR2 is SYDVKM. Here the CDR3 DNA reads TGTGCCAGCAGACGGGGGTACGAGCTACTAGCTTTCTTT. Protein product: CASRRGYELLAFF.

CDR3 region: CASSVGGNYGYTF. The CDR3 DNA reads as TGTGCCAGCAGTGTCGGGGGAAACTATGGCTACACCTTC. The J gene is TRBJ1-2, the V gene TRBV7-3, with D tentatively TRBD1 (5 bases). This CDR3 is built from 13 residues. V shed 6 bases and J shed 2 bases, with 10 bases lying between them. CDR1 is SGHTA and CDR2 is FQGTGA in the germline V gene.

The genes are TRBV6-5 and TRBJ1-1, with D possibly TRBD1 on 5 matching bases. CDR1 is MNHEY and CDR2 is SVGAGI in the germline V gene. The CDR3 totals 13 residues. V lost 7 bases and J 4 bases, leaving 13 bases between the germline ends. The CDR3 coding sequence is TGTGCCAGCACCGCCCATGGGGGCACTGAAGCTTTCTTT. It encodes CASTAHGGTEAFF.

The rearrangement uses TRBV3-1 (or the pseudogene TRBV3-2) and TRBJ2-2, with a weak D call TRBD1 (6 bases). The CDR3 runs 18 residues. Germline CDR1 is LGHDT and CDR2 is YNNKEL (reference sequence). The V end lost 4 bases, the J end lost 1 base, and 19 bases lay between the germline ends. CDR3 amino acids: CASSPTTLGTQNTGELFF. In nucleotides, the CDR3 is TGTGCCAGCAGCCCTACAACCCTAGGGACACAGAACACCGGGGAGCTGTTTTTT.

V usage is TRBV12-5 and J usage is TRBJ1-1; TRBD1 aligns across 9 bases. V was pared by 0 bases and J by 6 bases, with 5 bases of the junction left unmatched. There are 15 residues in the CDR3. Germline V gene lookup returns CDR1 LGHNT and CDR2 FRNRAP. The CDR3 here is CASGLVLTGGSEAFF. DNA for the CDR3: TGTGCTAGTGGTTTGGTACTCACAGGGGGCTCTGAAGCTTTCTTT.

V is TRBV19 and J is TRBJ2-7, with D hard to call. CDR3 length: 15 residues. Deletions cut 5 bases from V and 3 bases from J, with 17 bases between. Germline V gene data show CDR1 as LNHDA and CDR2 as SQIVND (reference sequence). The CDR3 DNA reads TGTGCCAGTAGTGTCTCCCCCCGTTTCAACTACGAGCAGTACTTC. Amino acids: CASSVSPRFNYEQYF.

Notes on this clone: The identical CDR3 is also encoded by other nucleotide sequences in the sample. This chain joins TRBV18 and TRBJ2-2, with 7 bases fitting TRBD1. Losses at the gene ends were 3 bases for V and 0 bases for J; bases not matched to a gene: 1. CDR1 and CDR2 (germline): KGHSH, LQKENI. The CDR3 loop spans 15 amino acids. As DNA, the CDR3 is TGTGCCAGCTCACCCGGACAGGCGAACACCGGGGAGCTGTTTTTT. It yields the protein CASSPGQANTGELFF. Together with reference TRBV18 and TRBJ2-2, the CDR3 gives the full variable domain: NAGVMQNPRHLVRRRGQEARLRCSPMKGHSHVYWYRQLPEEGLKFMVYLQKENIIDESGMPKERFSAEFPKEGPSILRIQQVVRGDSAAYFCASSPGQANTGELFFGEGSRLTVL.

V usage is TRBV28 and J usage is TRBJ2-7, with a tentative D call TRBD1 (6 bases). CDR3 length: 14 amino acids. Germline CDR1 is MDHEN and CDR2 is SYDVKM. V was pared by 2 bases and J by 1 base, with 9 bases between. This CDR3 is CASSLTRGSYEQYF. As DNA, the CDR3 is TGTGCCAGCAGTTTAACGAGGGGGTCCTACGAGCAGTACTTC. The entire variable domain, with the rest obtained from reference TRBV28 and TRBJ2-7, is as follows: DVKVTQSSRYLVKRTGEKVFLECVQDMDHENMFWYRQDPGLGLRLIYFSYDVKMKEKGDIPEGYSVSREKKERFSLILESASTNQTSMYLCASSLTRGSYEQYFGPGTRLTVT.

In this sample, this clone turned up many times. J is TRBJ1-2 and V is TRBV27; tentative D call: TRBD1 (6 bases). V was clipped by 9 bases and J by 0 bases, with 23 bases between them. The germline gives CDR1 MNHEY, CDR2 SMNVEV (reference sequence). CDR3 length: 17 amino acids. The CDR3 DNA follows: TGTGCCAGTAGAGCCGGGACACCGAGTACTACTAACTATGGCTACACCTTC. Translating gives CASRAGTPSTTNYGYTF.

The gene calls are TRBV15 and TRBJ1-2, with 7 positions matching TRBD1. The CDR3 is 16 residues long. Germline V gene sequence: CDR1 LNHNV, CDR2 YYDKDF (reference sequence). With V trimmed by 0 bases and J by 2 bases, 6 bases remained unmatched. The CDR3 DNA sequence: TGTGCCACCAGCAGAGATCTGGCAGGGGGAAACTATGGCTACACCTTC. This translates into CATSRDLAGGNYGYTF.

This sequence joins TRBV5-1 and TRBJ2-2, with no clear D. Germline values: CDR1 SGHRS, CDR2 YFSETQ. This CDR3 is 13 amino acids long. Trimming left V 1 base short and J 8 bases short, with 9 bases between. The CDR3 nucleotides read TGCGCCAGCAGCTTGAGTGAGGAGGGGGAGCTGTTTTTT. Its translation: CASSLSEEGELFF.

J is TRBJ1-5 and V is TRBV20-1; TRBD1 matches 7 bases. With V trimmed by 3 bases and J by 6 bases, 11 bases remained unmatched. Germline V gene sequence: CDR1 DFQATT, CDR2 SNEGSKA (reference sequence). The CDR3 covers 15 residues. CDR3 region: CSASRQQGYSQPQHF. The CDR3 coding sequence is TGCAGTGCTAGTCGTCAACAGGGGTATAGTCAGCCCCAGCATTTT.

This rearrangement joins TRBV6-4 to TRBJ2-5; no firm D call. The ends were cut back, 7 bases at V and 1 base at J, with 10 bases in the middle. The CDR3 is made up of 13 amino acids. CDR1 and CDR2 from the germline V gene are MRHNA and SNTAGT. The CDR3 loop is CASTHEAQETQYF. In DNA, the CDR3 is TGTGCCAGCACCCATGAGGCCCAAGAGACCCAGTACTTC.

The chain is built from TRBV12-3 or TRBV12-4 and TRBJ1-2; D remains ambiguous. This CDR3 contains 13 residues. Between the trimmed V and J ends, which lost 6 bases and 7 bases, there was a span of 15 bases. CDR3 sequence: CASREAGRGGYTF. The CDR3 DNA is TGTGCCAGCAGGGAAGCCGGGCGGGGTGGCTACACCTTC.

A single count supports this clone. The V call is TRBV7-3, the J call TRBJ1-6; D is possibly TRBD1 (5 bases). Trimming cost V 5 bases and J 10 bases, with 18 bases left between them. Germline loops: CDR1 SGHTA, CDR2 FQGTGA. The CDR3 extends over 15 amino acids. CDR3 coding DNA: TGTGCCAGCAGCCCCGGGAGGGGTCTGGGGTCACCCCTCCACTTT. Residues: CASSPGRGLGSPLHF.

The V gene is TRBV4-1, the J gene TRBJ1-5, with D uncertain. Germline V gene lookup returns CDR1 MGHRA and CDR2 YSYEKL. This CDR3 is 15 amino acids long. V was shortened by 0 bases and J by 3 bases, with 9 bases between the two germline ends. CDR3 DNA sequence: TGCGCCAGCAGCCAAGACAGCAGCTACAATCAGCCCCAGCATTTT. Its protein is CASSQDSSYNQPQHF.

The V call is TRBV9, the J call TRBJ2-2, with 7 bases fitting TRBD2. CDR3 length equals 14 residues. CDR1 and CDR2 from the germline V gene are SGDLS and YYNGEE. V lost 1 base to trimming and J lost 5 bases; unmatched junction nucleotides: 2. The CDR3 nucleotides are TGTGCCAGCAGCGTAATCGGGGGGACCGGGGAGCTGTTTTTT. Translating it yields CASSVIGGTGELFF.

The rearrangement joins TRBV6-5 to TRBJ2-1; D gene unclear. V was shortened by 4 bases and J by 9 bases, with 13 bases between the two germline ends. This CDR3 spans 13 amino acids. Germline V lookup: CDR1 MNHEY, CDR2 SVGAGI. The CDR3 sequence: CASSSSIGGEQFF. The CDR3 coding sequence is TGTGCCAGCAGTTCCTCTATCGGTGGTGAGCAGTTCTTC.

Only one count was recorded for this clone. The chain recombines TRBV14 with TRBJ1-1; maybe TRBD1 (5 bases). The CDR3 is made up of 15 amino acids. CDR1 and CDR2 (germline): SGHDN, FVKESK. Between the trimmed V and J ends, which lost 4 bases and 4 bases, there was a span of 16 bases. The CDR3 loop is CASSRREGLGTEAFF. CDR3 nucleotide sequence: TGTGCCAGCAGCCGGCGGGAGGGGCTCGGCACTGAAGCTTTCTTT.

This chain joins TRBV19 and TRBJ2-1, with 8 bases lining up with TRBD2. The CDR3 covers 19 residues. Unmatched junction bases numbered 13, after V lost 2 bases and J lost 1 base. Germline-derived CDR1 and CDR2 are LNHDA and SQIVND (reference sequence). DNA for the CDR3: TGTGCCAGTAGTATAAGCGCGGCGGGGGGCCCCGTTTCCTACAATGAGCAGTTCTTC. It codes for CASSISAAGGPVSYNEQFF.

This chain joins TRBV5-1 and TRBJ1-1, with 9 bases that match TRBD1. Germline-derived CDR1 and CDR2 are SGHRS and YFSETQ. V was pared by 2 bases and J by 4 bases, with 15 bases of the junction left unmatched. This CDR3 spans 18 amino acids. CDR3 sequence (DNA): TGCGCCAGCAGCTTTGAAGGACAGGGGCATCTCCGGGGCACTGAAGCTTTCTTT. This gives the protein CASSFEGQGHLRGTEAFF.

The J gene is TRBJ2-1, the V gene TRBV27; D is undetermined. Germline V gene data show CDR1 as MNHEY and CDR2 as SMNVEV (reference sequence). This CDR3 region has 16 residues. V shed 2 bases and J shed 6 bases, with 17 bases lying between them. CDR3 region: CASSLPLTHKINEQFF. Written as DNA, the CDR3 is TGTGCCAGCAGTTTACCCCTAACACACAAGATCAATGAGCAGTTCTTC.

V usage is TRBV18 and J usage is TRBJ2-1, with a weak D call TRBD1 (6 bases). This CDR3 is built from 16 residues. From germline, CDR1 is KGHSH and CDR2 LQKENI. Trimming took 3 bases from V and 1 from J, leaving 13 bases between them. This CDR3 is CASSPLQGKSYNEQFF. CDR3 in DNA: TGTGCCAGCTCACCGTTACAGGGAAAATCCTACAATGAGCAGTTCTTC.

The chain links TRBV5-4 to TRBJ1-1, with D possibly TRBD1 on 5 matching bases. Trimming pared 0 bases from V and 0 bases from J, leaving 18 bases between. There are 18 residues in the CDR3. CDR1 and CDR2 (germline): SGHNT, YYREEE (reference sequence). DNA for the CDR3: TGTGCCAGCAGCTTGGGGGGCAGGGAAAACACTTTGAACACTGAAGCTTTCTTT. As protein: CASSLGGRENTLNTEAFF. Combining the CDR3 with reference TRBV5-4 and TRBJ1-1 gives the whole variable domain ETGVTQSPTHLIKTRGQQVTLRCSSQSGHNTVSWYQQALGQGPQFIFQYYREEENGRGNFPPRFSGLQFPNYSSELNVNALELDDSALYLCASSLGGRENTLNTEAFFGQGTRLTVV.

V usage is TRBV19 and J usage is TRBJ2-7, with no clear D. The germline V and J ends were trimmed by 4 bases and 2 bases, with 6 bases remaining between them. Per germline, CDR1 LNHDA and CDR2 SQIVND (reference sequence). This CDR3 is built from 12 residues. CDR3 amino acids: CASSTRTYEQYF. In DNA, the CDR3 is TGTGCCAGTAGTACTCGGACCTACGAGCAGTACTTC.

J is TRBJ2-1 and V is TRBV7-9; 7 nucleotides match TRBD2. Germline V gene sequence: CDR1 SEHNR, CDR2 FQNEAQ (reference sequence). The V and J ends lost 3 bases and 7 bases, in that order; junction bases with no gene match: 6. The CDR3 has 14 residues. The CDR3 region is CASSFESGVNEQFF. The CDR3 bases are TGTGCCAGCAGCTTTGAAAGCGGGGTAAATGAGCAGTTCTTC.

This chain links TRBV4-1 with TRBJ2-7; possibly TRBD1 for D (5 bases). The CDR3 has 14 amino acids. Germline CDR1 MGHRA, CDR2 YSYEKL. V lost 4 bases to trimming and J lost 3 bases, with 13 bases between them. The chain's CDR3 is CASSPTPGYYEQYF. CDR3 DNA: TGCGCCAGCAGCCCCACCCCAGGGTACTACGAGCAGTACTTC.

The chain has TRBV3-1 (or the pseudogene TRBV3-2) and TRBJ1-5, with D perhaps TRBD1 (5 bases). The CDR3 totals 15 residues. V lost 0 bases, J lost 4 bases, and 10 bases lay in between. In germline, CDR1 is LGHDT, CDR2 YNNKEL (reference sequence). CDR3 sequence reads: CASSQDRDDNQPQHF. The CDR3 nucleotides read TGTGCCAGCAGCCAAGACCGGGACGATAATCAGCCCCAGCATTTT.

This chain connects TRBV10-2 to TRBJ2-5; possible D gene TRBD2, 5 bases. CDR1 and CDR2 (germline): WSHSY, SAAADI. V gave up 3 bases and J gave up 5 bases, with 19 bases separating them. The CDR3 sequence is 16 residues long. This chain's CDR3 is CASSEWRSVRRETQYF. DNA of the CDR3: TGCGCCAGCAGTGAATGGAGGTCAGTCCGCCGGGAGACCCAGTACTTC.

On this clone itself: This same CDR3 is encoded by further DNA sequences in the sample. The chain couples TRBV7-9 to TRBJ2-7, with 10 bases that match TRBD2. CDR3 length: 14 amino acids. Trimming at V came to 5 bases and at J to 1 base, leaving 2 bases not matched to a gene. Germline V lookup: CDR1 SEHNR, CDR2 FQNEAQ (reference sequence). The DNA for the CDR3 is TGTGCCAGCAGCAGGACTAGCGGATCCTACGAGCAGTACTTC. Protein sequence: CASSRTSGSYEQYF.

This chain connects TRBV19 to TRBJ2-1; 8 bases line up with TRBD1. The CDR3 is 16 residues long. Trimming at V came to 0 bases and at J to 4 bases, leaving 5 bases not matched to a gene. Germline V lookup: CDR1 LNHDA, CDR2 SQIVND (reference sequence). The DNA for the CDR3 is TGTGCCAGTAGTATAGATAGGACAGGGTCGTACAATGAGCAGTTCTTC. Residues: CASSIDRTGSYNEQFF.